Listed below are T cell receptor beta chains from one sample, sequenced in a study of blood T cell repertoires in COVID-19. The assay was immunoSEQ multiplex PCR, and TCRdb's table has in-frame clones only and misses some. Here the sample spans 150,000 to 200,000 clones, less than 90% being singletons. The sequenced sample was peripheral blood. The receptors come from a woman aged 55-70 years with COVID-19, enrolled during active disease. CDR3s include the opening cysteine and the closing phenylalanine or tryptophan.

CDR3,J,V
CASSPIAGVYEQYF,TRBJ2-7,TRBV6-5
CASSIGGPYEEQYF,TRBJ2-7,TRBV19
CASSVENSGLYEQYF,TRBJ2-7,TRBV9
CASSMSTLGTGDGYTF,TRBJ1-2,TRBV19
CASSVGTPGSDTQYF,TRBJ2-3,TRBV9
CASTLTGSPTSNQPQHF,TRBJ1-5,TRBV27
CASSHWDRDTEAFF,TRBJ1-1,TRBV4-2
CASSTPGGGANTGELFF,TRBJ2-2,TRBV21-1
CASSVAVSTNEKLFF,TRBJ1-4,TRBV9
CASSIRSSTYGEQYF,TRBJ2-7,TRBV19
CASSFGQAAYNEQFF,TRBJ2-1,TRBV25-1
CASSLAGTGVEKLFF,TRBJ1-4,TRBV7-9
CASSEVTLDRDETQYF,TRBJ2-5,TRBV10-2
CASSYSTGTSGRNEQFF,TRBJ2-1,TRBV19
CASSAGGRQGSYEQYF,TRBJ2-7,TRBV5-4
CASSGTGGGQETQYF,TRBJ2-5,TRBV19
CASSGDRGQGMADIQYF,TRBJ2-4,TRBV9
CASSQDLGATNYGYTF,TRBJ1-2,TRBV3-1/TRBV3-2
CASSLVGGSPGF,TRBJ2-7,TRBV7-2
CASKRQGADTQYF,TRBJ2-3,TRBV6-5
CASSQERDSWSPLHF,TRBJ1-6,TRBV4-3
CASIVDRVNTEAFF,TRBJ1-1,TRBV7-2
CSASPWGESSGEQYF,TRBJ2-7,TRBV20-1
CASSQAQGSPRGLGKNIQYF,TRBJ2-4,TRBV4-1
CASSLSGLAGIYYEQYF,TRBJ2-7,TRBV27
CASSPAQGNTGELFF,TRBJ2-2,TRBV18
CAWSVTGAGDTQYF,TRBJ2-3,TRBV30
CASSILGLPPYEQYF,TRBJ2-7,TRBV19
CASSPGPGGTGELFF,TRBJ2-2,TRBV18
CASSLPGTSGPFSTDTQYF,TRBJ2-3,TRBV28
CSASLSLTSGSYEQYF,TRBJ2-7,TRBV20-1
CASSLGLAGVQYF,TRBJ2-7,TRBV3-1/TRBV3-2
CAISGQGRTDTQYF,TRBJ2-3,TRBV10-3
CASMNFQPGREEQYF,TRBJ2-7,TRBV27
CASSLTGFGYTF,TRBJ1-2,TRBV28
CASPSGENEQFF,TRBJ2-1,TRBV2
CASSSEVTSTDTQYF,TRBJ2-3,TRBV5-1
CASSPGAQGSVLTF,TRBJ2-6,TRBV18
CASSQRSGTYNEQFF,TRBJ2-1,TRBV4-3
CTATLDRGRSEAFF,TRBJ1-1,TRBV30
CASSTTVGTGELFF,TRBJ2-2,TRBV9
CASSPLTGGTGELFF,TRBJ2-2,TRBV7-3
CASSPAGREGYGYTF,TRBJ1-2,TRBV4-1
CASSQGGATAYEQYF,TRBJ2-7,TRBV4-1
CASSSDSRGSPLHF,TRBJ1-6,TRBV2
CSVATQGQPQHF,TRBJ1-5,TRBV29-1
CASSREQRTQYF,TRBJ2-5,TRBV7-8
CASSKIEGASGRKNEQFF,TRBJ2-1,TRBV25-1